These 24 T cell receptor beta chains were sequenced from one sample in a study of T cell repertoires in cytomegalovirus infection. Each CDR3 protein gets one entry after TCRdb re-called the reads with MiXCR. The sample includes approximately 280,000 distinct CDR3 sequences, roughly a fifth of them seen just once. No cognate antigen is known for these TCRs. The specimen comprised cultured PBMCs, sampled from culture after CMV antigen stimulation. All receptors come from a human donor in good health (CMV status not recorded). Some clones in this sample may be carry-over from other donors' samples.

The table lists this clonotype with a few counts. The rearrangement links TRBV20-1 to TRBJ2-5; 11 bases agree with TRBD2. Germline loops: CDR1 DFQATT, CDR2 SNEGSKA (reference sequence). This CDR3 comprises 18 residues. The V gene end was trimmed by 4 bases and the J gene end by 1 base; junction bases not matched to a gene: 14. The CDR3 loop is CSAKTSGTRKRPQETQYF. The CDR3 nucleotides read TGCAGTGCTAAGACTAGCGGGACTAGAAAAAGGCCCCAAGAGACCCAGTACTTC.

The chain recombines TRBV11-3 with TRBJ2-2; D is uncertain. Germline CDR1 SGHNT, CDR2 YENEEA. The CDR3 has 14 amino acids. Trimming cost V 2 bases and J 3 bases, with 7 bases left between them. As DNA, the CDR3 is TGTGCCAGCAGCTTAAATCCCCACACCGGGGAGCTGTTTTTT. This encodes CASSLNPHTGELFF.

This clonotype has just a few counts. This chain uses TRBV7-6 with TRBJ2-6; D uncertain. V lost 5 bases and J lost 1, with 15 bases in between. Germline CDR1 and CDR2: SGHVS and FNYEAQ. The CDR3 is 17 amino acids. The CDR3 nucleotides read TGTGCCAGCAGCCCCCGTTATGGAAAATCTGGGGCCAACGTCCTGACTTTC. Translating it yields CASSPRYGKSGANVLTF.

This clonotype was detected only a few times. The rearrangement links TRBV12-3 or TRBV12-4 to TRBJ2-5; D is uncertain. The CDR3 has 17 amino acids. V lost 3 bases and J lost 1, with 18 bases in between. CDR3: CASSFVVAAPIQETQYF. The CDR3, as DNA: TGTGCCAGCAGTTTTGTTGTAGCCGCGCCCATCCAAGAGACCCAGTACTTC.

This clonotype has at least ten counts. This chain links TRBV7-2 with TRBJ1-5; maybe TRBD1 (5 bases). The germline V and J ends were trimmed by 2 bases and 4 bases, with 12 bases remaining between them. CDR3 size: 15 residues. From germline, CDR1 is SGHTA and CDR2 FQGNSA. The CDR3 DNA is TGTGCCAGCAGCTTACAGGGAAGTCAGAATCAGCCCCAGCATTTT. As protein: CASSLQGSQNQPQHF.

The chain employs TRBV20-1 and TRBJ1-5; no clear D gene. This CDR3 contains 15 residues. CDR1 is DFQATT and CDR2 is SNEGSKA in the germline V gene (reference sequence). Trimming took off 6 bases at V and 3 bases at J, with 18 bases between the two ends. The CDR3 DNA follows: TGCAGTGCCCCTGGGAGGCTGCCAAACAATCAGCCCCAGCATTTT. Amino acid sequence: CSAPGRLPNNQPQHF.

Worth noting for this clonotype: This may be a read error: a much more frequent sequence differs by one nucleotide. The rearrangement uses TRBV28 and TRBJ1-5, with unresolved D. V shed 6 bases and J shed 6 bases, with 12 bases lying between them. Germline CDR1 reads MDHEN; CDR2 reads SYDVKM. The CDR3 has 13 residues. The CDR3 loop reads CASREEGVQPQHF. The CDR3 DNA reads as TGTGCCAGCAGGGAGGAGGGAGTTCAGCCCCAGCATTTT.

This chain uses TRBV20-1 with TRBJ2-5; no clear D gene. The CDR3 sequence is 15 residues long. V gave up 0 bases and J gave up 3 bases, with 14 bases separating them. CDR1 and CDR2 from the germline V gene are DFQATT and SNEGSKA (reference sequence). The chain's CDR3 is CSAREVLGRKETQYF. CDR3 DNA: TGCAGTGCTAGAGAGGTTCTCGGAAGAAAAGAGACCCAGTACTTC.

The gene calls are TRBV28 and TRBJ1-6, with D possibly matching TRBD1 (5 bases). In germline, CDR1 is MDHEN, CDR2 SYDVKM. CDR3 length: 14 amino acids. V gave up 2 bases and J gave up 10 bases, with 12 bases separating them. In nucleotides, the CDR3 is TGTGCCAGCAGTTTAAATCCTGGGGACTCACCCCTCCACTTT. This encodes CASSLNPGDSPLHF.

The rearrangement joins TRBV11-2 to TRBJ2-3; D not certain. The V and J ends lost 5 bases and 2 bases respectively, with 17 bases between them. Germline values: CDR1 SGHAT, CDR2 FQNNGV. The CDR3 length is 16 residues. As DNA, the CDR3 is TGTGCCAGCAGCGTAGGCTCCACGACGTCCACAGATACGCAGTATTTT. It yields the protein CASSVGSTTSTDTQYF.

This clonotype was detected only a few times. The V call is TRBV6-2 or TRBV6-3, the J call TRBJ2-1, with TRBD2 matching 14 bases. After removal of 3 bases from V and 3 bases from J, the junction contained 7 bases not matched to a gene. The CDR3 is made up of 18 amino acids. The V gene's germline CDR1 is MNHEY and CDR2 SVGEGT. CDR3 in amino acids: CASSYRLAGGPYYNEQFF. The CDR3 DNA reads TGTGCCAGCAGTTATAGACTAGCGGGAGGGCCATACTACAATGAGCAGTTCTTC.

This chain uses TRBV6-2 or TRBV6-3 with TRBJ2-7, with 8 bases matching TRBD1. Germline V CDR1 and CDR2: MNHEY, SVGEGT. The CDR3 covers 16 residues. V gave up 2 bases and J gave up 2 bases; unmatched junction bases: 8. The CDR3 reads CASSYAPWTGPYEQYF. The CDR3 coding sequence is TGTGCCAGCAGTTACGCCCCTTGGACAGGGCCCTACGAGCAGTACTTC.

This clonotype occurred a few times. The CDR3 is CASSQFRLAEAEDTQYF. The CDR3 DNA is TGCGCCAGCAGTCAATTCCGACTAGCGGAGGCGGAAGATACGCAGTATTTT. This chain links TRBV23-1 with TRBJ2-3; TRBD2 matches 9 bases. TRBV23-1 is marked as an open reading frame, function uncertain. The CDR3 spans 17 residues. V lost 1 base to trimming and J lost 5 bases; unmatched junction nucleotides: 10.

This clonotype showed up just once. The rearrangement uses TRBV20-1 and TRBJ2-7; 7 bases line up with TRBD1. V trimming: 4 bases; J trimming: 1 base; junction bases outside the gene matches: 10. Germline V gene lookup returns CDR1 DFQATT and CDR2 SNEGSKA (reference sequence). The CDR3 has 15 residues. Here the CDR3 reads CSAIGQVGLSYEQYF. CDR3 DNA sequence: TGCAGTGCTATAGGACAGGTCGGCCTATCCTACGAGCAGTACTTC.

This clonotype was found many times. The gene calls are TRBV7-2 and TRBJ1-5; D perhaps matches TRBD1 (6 bases). Germline assignment: CDR1 SGHTA and CDR2 FQGNSA. CDR3 size: 15 residues. The V and J ends lost 4 bases and 4 bases respectively, with 14 bases between them. The CDR3 reads CASSSQTGPNQPQHF. In DNA form, the CDR3 reads TGTGCCAGCAGCTCGCAGACAGGCCCAAATCAGCCCCAGCATTTT.

V and J are TRBV18 and TRBJ2-1; TRBD2 agrees at 10 bases. CDR1 and CDR2 (germline): KGHSH, LQKENI. Trimming took 3 bases from V and 2 from J; bases not matched to a gene: 7. The CDR3 runs to 17 residues. For the CDR3, the DNA is TGTGCCAGCTCACCCCTAGCGGGAGCTCGCCCCTACAATGAGCAGTTCTTC. Translated: CASSPLAGARPYNEQFF.

The chain couples TRBV7-6 to TRBJ2-7; 8 bases align to TRBD1. V was pared by 5 bases and J by 6 bases, with 12 bases of the junction left unmatched. The germline V gene encodes CDR1 SGHVS and CDR2 FNYEAQ. This CDR3 region has 15 residues. CDR3 nucleotide sequence: TGTGCCAGCAGCGCACCGACAGGGGACGGGGGCGAGCAGTACTTC. This sequence encodes CASSAPTGDGGEQYF.

In this sample, this clonotype turned up a few times. The chain uses TRBV5-6 and TRBJ2-7, with D possibly being TRBD1 (5 bases). CDR3 length equals 13 residues. Trimming shortened V by 0 bases and J by 4 bases, and 8 bases separated the two germline ends. Per germline, CDR1 SGHDT and CDR2 YYEEEE. The CDR3 protein is CASSLVSGYEQYF. The CDR3 nucleotides are TGTGCCAGCAGCTTGGTGTCAGGGTACGAGCAGTACTTC.

This clonotype has ten or more counts. This chain connects TRBV7-2 to TRBJ1-1, with D unclear. Germline-derived CDR1 and CDR2 are SGHTA and FQGNSA. The CDR3 totals 14 residues. V was shortened by 1 base and J by 6 bases, with 12 bases between the two germline ends. The CDR3 DNA follows: TGTGCCAGCAGCTTAGTAGGGTTTGGGGCTGAAGCTTTCTTT. It codes for CASSLVGFGAEAFF.

This clonotype appeared a few times. The chain combines TRBV7-8 with TRBJ1-1, with D unresolved. CDR1 and CDR2 (germline): SGHVS, FQNEAQ. V was clipped by 1 base and J by 3 bases, with 9 bases between them. CDR3 size: 14 residues. DNA of the CDR3: TGTGCCAGCAGCTTAGGCCTCGTGGACACTGAAGCTTTCTTT. Protein product: CASSLGLVDTEAFF.

The rearrangement links TRBV28 to TRBJ1-1; TRBD1 might be the D (6 bases). This CDR3 has 15 amino acids. Trimming stripped 2 bases from V and 4 bases from J, with 14 bases between. From germline, CDR1 is MDHEN and CDR2 SYDVKM. The CDR3 spells CASSLRGGMSTEAFF. The CDR3 DNA follows: TGTGCCAGCAGTTTAAGGGGGGGCATGAGCACTGAAGCTTTCTTT. Using reference TRBV28 and TRBJ1-1 for the parts outside the CDR3, the full variable domain is DVKVTQSSRYLVKRTGEKVFLECVQDMDHENMFWYRQDPGLGLRLIYFSYDVKMKEKGDIPEGYSVSREKKERFSLILESASTNQTSMYLCASSLRGGMSTEAFFGQGTRLTVV.

This clonotype has more than one count but fewer than ten. The genes are TRBV12-3 or TRBV12-4 and TRBJ2-3, with unresolved D. The V end lost 5 bases, the J end lost 1 base, and 13 bases lay between the germline ends. This CDR3 is built from 15 residues. Here the CDR3 reads CASSNSGVGTDTQYF. In DNA, the CDR3 is TGTGCCAGCAGTAATTCCGGTGTGGGCACAGATACGCAGTATTTT.

The chain combines TRBV19 with TRBJ1-5, with D possibly being TRBD1 (5 bases). There are 17 residues in the CDR3. Germline V CDR1 and CDR2: LNHDA, SQIVND (reference sequence). V was clipped by 3 bases and J by 3 bases, with 18 bases between them. This CDR3 reads CASSMIGGPGNNQPQHF. The CDR3 nucleotides read TGTGCCAGTAGTATGATCGGGGGACCTGGGAACAATCAGCCCCAGCATTTT.

The sample holds a few counts of this clonotype. The chain joins TRBV6-6 to TRBJ1-2; no definite D call. Germline lookup yields CDR1 MNHNY and CDR2 SVGAGI (reference sequence). The CDR3 runs 14 residues. The V end was cut by 2 bases, the J end by 5 bases, with 12 bases between. CDR3 amino acids: CASSYNYLGYGYTF. The CDR3 nucleotides read TGTGCCAGCAGTTACAACTACCTTGGGTATGGCTACACCTTC.